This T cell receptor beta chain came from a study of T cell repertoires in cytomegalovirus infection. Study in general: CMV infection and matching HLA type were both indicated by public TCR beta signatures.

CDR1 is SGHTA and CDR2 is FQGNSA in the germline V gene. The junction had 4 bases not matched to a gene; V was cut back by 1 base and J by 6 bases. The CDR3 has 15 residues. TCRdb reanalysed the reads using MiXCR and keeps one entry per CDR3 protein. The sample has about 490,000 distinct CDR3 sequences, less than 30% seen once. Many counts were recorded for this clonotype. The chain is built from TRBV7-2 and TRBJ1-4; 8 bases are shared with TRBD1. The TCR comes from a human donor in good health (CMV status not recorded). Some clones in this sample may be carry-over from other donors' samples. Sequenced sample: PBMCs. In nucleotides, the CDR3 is TGTGCCAGCAGCTTAGTTCAGGGGGCCGATGAAAAACTGTTTTTT. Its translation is CASSLVQGADEKLFF. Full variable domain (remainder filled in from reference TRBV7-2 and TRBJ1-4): GAGVSQSPSNKVTEKGKDVELRCDPISGHTALYWYRQSLGQGLEFLIYFQGNSAPDKSGLPSDRFSAERTGGSVSTLTIQRTQQEDSAVYLCASSLVQGADEKLFFGSGTQLSVL.